This TCR beta chain was sequenced in a study of blood T cell repertoires in COVID-19. Overall study context: From the United States, Italy and Spain came samples of acute and convalescent COVID-19. T cells, B-cell-depleted T cells, or PBMCs provided the cDNA or gDNA that served as material.

Libraries were prepared by immunoSEQ multiplex PCR; TCRdb keeps only in-frame clonotypes and omits some of them. The sample has fewer than 300,000 clones, 65% to 90% seen once. The source of this sequence is a human donor in a cohort sampled during active COVID-19. Sample: peripheral blood.

The CDR3 coding sequence is TGTGCCAGCAGGGCCGGGACTAGCCTGAATGAGCAGTTCTTC. Protein product: CASRAGTSLNEQFF. This chain uses TRBV6-5 with TRBJ2-1; 9 positions agree with TRBD2. V trimming: 6 bases; J trimming: 7 bases; junction bases outside the gene matches: 7. Germline lookup yields CDR1 MNHEY and CDR2 SVGAGI. This CDR3 contains 14 residues.